Shown below are 32 T cell receptor beta chains from a single sample sequenced in a study of patients and donors after allogeneic stem cell transplantation. One entry per CDR3 protein results from TCRdb running MiXCR on the RT-PCR reads. Here the sample spans about 230,000 distinct CDR3 sequences, around an eighth being singletons. Sequenced: blood, either unsorted or a sorted T cell fraction (not recorded which). These receptors came from a human donor who was either an allogeneic HSCT recipient or a stem cell or donor lymphocyte infusion donor (not recorded which). It is not recorded whose cells these are; they may come from a transplant donor.

The rearrangement joins TRBV2 to TRBJ2-2, with 8 bases fitting TRBD1. This CDR3 has 14 amino acids. Per germline, CDR1 SNHLY and CDR2 FYNNEI. The V gene end was trimmed by 5 bases and the J gene end by 6 bases; junction bases not matched to a gene: 5. DNA of the CDR3: TGTGCCAGCAGTTGGACAGGGAGCGCCGGGGAGCTGTTTTTT. Its translation: CASSWTGSAGELFF. The full variable domain, rest sourced from reference TRBV2 and TRBJ2-2, is EPEVTQTPSHQVTQMGQEVILRCVPISNHLYFYWYRQILGQKVEFLVSFYNNEISEKSEIFDDQFSVERPDGSNFTLKIRSTKLEDSAMYFCASSWTGSAGELFFGEGSRLTVL.

In its sample, this clonotype was seen a few times. This sequence joins TRBV7-2 and TRBJ2-3; TRBD1 might be the D (6 bases). The CDR3 loop spans 15 amino acids. Trimming stripped 5 bases from V and 8 bases from J, with 20 bases between. Germline CDR1 is SGHTA and CDR2 is FQGNSA. The CDR3 protein is CASSAGNAVGATQYF. CDR3 DNA sequence: TGTGCCAGCAGCGCCGGTAATGCGGTGGGGGCTACGCAGTATTTT.

CDR3 DNA sequence: TGTGCCAGTAGTATAATAGCGGGGGAGACCTACGAGCAGTACTTC. It translates to CASSIIAGETYEQYF. The V and J genes are TRBV19 and TRBJ2-7; 9 nucleotides agree with TRBD2. V lost 2 bases and J lost 2; bases outside the gene matches: 4. The CDR3 totals 15 residues. Germline V CDR1 and CDR2: LNHDA, SQIVND (reference sequence).

J is TRBJ2-5 and V is TRBV5-1, with 9 bases lining up with TRBD1. V shed 4 bases, J shed 4 bases, and the junction held 8 bases outside the gene matches. Germline CDR1 reads SGHRS; CDR2 reads YFSETQ. The CDR3 has 15 residues. This chain's CDR3 is CASSRQQGAGETQYF. DNA for the CDR3: TGCGCCAGCAGCCGCCAACAGGGGGCCGGAGAGACCCAGTACTTC.

This clonotype was seen ten or more times. This rearrangement joins TRBV20-1 to TRBJ1-1; D is undetermined. There are 14 residues in the CDR3. Germline-derived CDR1 and CDR2 are DFQATT and SNEGSKA (reference sequence). Trimming shortened V by 5 bases and J by 1 base, and 14 bases separated the two germline ends. The CDR3 DNA reads TGCAGTGCTCCTACGACTGAGTGGAACACTGAAGCTTTCTTT. This gives the protein CSAPTTEWNTEAFF.

This clonotype was picked up many times. The chain carries TRBV20-1 and TRBJ1-1, with 7 positions matching TRBD1. V dropped 2 bases and J dropped 1; count of bases not matched to a gene: 7. CDR3 length: 15 residues. CDR1 and CDR2 (germline): DFQATT, SNEGSKA (reference sequence). The CDR3 nucleotides are TGCAGTGCTAGAACAGGGGTATTGAGGAACACTGAAGCTTTCTTT. Translation: CSARTGVLRNTEAFF.

The table lists this clonotype with many counts. In DNA form, the CDR3 reads TGTGCCAGCAGGGAAGGGACAGTTCAAGAGACCCAGTACTTC. Residues: CASREGTVQETQYF. The V call is TRBV12-3 or TRBV12-4, the J call TRBJ2-5; 7 nucleotides agree with TRBD1. V trimming: 6 bases; J trimming: 2 bases; junction bases outside the gene matches: 6. This CDR3 comprises 14 residues.

The chain uses TRBV9 and TRBJ1-2, with D tentatively TRBD1 (5 bases). The CDR3 is made up of 13 amino acids. CDR1 SGDLS and CDR2 YYNGEE come from the germline V gene. Trimming took 3 bases from V and 8 from J, leaving 14 bases between them. The CDR3 sequence is CASSAKRGWGYTF. The CDR3 nucleotides read TGTGCCAGCAGCGCAAAGAGGGGTTGGGGCTACACCTTC.

This clonotype was picked up a small number of times. J is TRBJ2-2 and V is TRBV10-3; D is perhaps TRBD1 (5 bases). In germline, CDR1 is ENHRY, CDR2 SYGVKD. The CDR3 is 11 amino acids. The V gene lost 10 bases and the J gene lost 7 bases, with 10 bases spanning the gap. The CDR3 DNA sequence: TGTGCCACCCAGGGTAACGGGGAGCTGTTTTTT. Translating it yields CATQGNGELFF.

The V and J genes are TRBV4-3 and TRBJ2-6; 9 bases are a match to TRBD1. The CDR3 runs 19 residues. V lost 0 bases to trimming and J lost 3 bases; unmatched junction nucleotides: 9. Germline loops: CDR1 LGHNA, CDR2 YSLEER. The CDR3 nucleotides read TGCGCCAGCAGCCAAGATACAGGGGGCTCCTGGGATGGGGCCAACGTCCTGACTTTC. Translation: CASSQDTGGSWDGANVLTF.

This clonotype has just a few counts. Here the CDR3 DNA reads TGCAGTGCTAGAGATCTCAAGCGGGAGAGCAATGAGCAGTTCTTC. Translating it yields CSARDLKRESNEQFF. This rearrangement joins TRBV20-1 to TRBJ2-1, with 8 bases aligning to TRBD2. The CDR3 has 15 residues. V shed 0 bases and J 6 bases; nucleotides not matched to a gene: 7. The germline V gene encodes CDR1 DFQATT and CDR2 SNEGSKA (reference sequence).

The rearrangement links TRBV5-4 to TRBJ2-3; TRBD1 is a possible D gene (5 bases). The germline V gene encodes CDR1 SGHNT and CDR2 YYREEE (reference sequence). Trimming cost V 3 bases and J 2 bases, with 13 bases left between them. CDR3 size: 15 residues. CDR3 nucleotide sequence: TGTGCCAGCAGCTCGTCAGGGTACAACACAGATACGCAGTATTTT. It codes for CASSSSGYNTDTQYF.

This clonotype turned up a few times. The chain links TRBV7-6 to TRBJ1-1; a weak D match, TRBD1 (6 bases). V was pared by 8 bases and J by 5 bases, with 18 bases between. Germline V lookup: CDR1 SGHVS, CDR2 FNYEAQ. This CDR3 comprises 14 residues. For the CDR3, the DNA is TGTGCCAGCCTTAGAGGAGGGGGGAGGACTGAAGCTTTCTTT. It encodes CASLRGGGRTEAFF.

This sequence joins TRBV25-1 and TRBJ2-1; 8 bases fit TRBD2. Germline CDR1 MGHDK, CDR2 SYGVNS. Trimming removed 5 bases from V and 4 bases from J; junction bases left unmatched: 10. The CDR3 has 16 residues. The CDR3 bases are TGTGCCAGCAGTCCCCCGGGGGGGCTGGGATACAATGAGCAGTTCTTC. It is translated as CASSPPGGLGYNEQFF.

DNA of the CDR3: TGTGCCAGCAGTGAAACCCAGGGCAGGAATCAGCCCCAGCATTTT. It yields the protein CASSETQGRNQPQHF. The chain links TRBV2 to TRBJ1-5, with D possibly matching TRBD1 (5 bases). Deletions cut 2 bases from V and 4 bases from J, with 12 bases between. This CDR3 has 15 residues. Germline V gene lookup returns CDR1 SNHLY and CDR2 FYNNEI.

This clonotype was found a few times. The V call is TRBV4-2, the J call TRBJ2-5; D call uncertain. From germline, CDR1 is LGHNA and CDR2 YNFKEQ. The germline V and J ends were trimmed by 0 bases and 9 bases, with 14 bases remaining between them. This CDR3 contains 14 residues. CDR3 sequence: CASSQDNSVGAQYF. The CDR3 DNA follows: TGTGCCAGCAGCCAAGATAATTCAGTTGGGGCCCAGTACTTC.

This clonotype was observed many times. CDR3 loop: CATFGPENTEAFF. The CDR3 nucleotides read TGTGCCACCTTTGGTCCAGAGAACACTGAAGCTTTCTTT. The chain has TRBV28 and TRBJ1-1; unclear D gene. Germline V lookup: CDR1 MDHEN, CDR2 SYDVKM. Deletions cut 10 bases from V and 1 base from J, with 13 bases between. This CDR3 has 13 residues. Drawing the rest from reference TRBV28 and TRBJ1-1, the complete variable domain is DVKVTQSSRYLVKRTGEKVFLECVQDMDHENMFWYRQDPGLGLRLIYFSYDVKMKEKGDIPEGYSVSREKKERFSLILESASTNQTSMYLCATFGPENTEAFFGQGTRLTVV.

In its sample, this clonotype was seen a few times. The CDR3: CASSVRSRGEKLFF. CDR3 in DNA: TGTGCCAGCAGTGTTCGGAGTCGAGGTGAAAAACTGTTTTTT. The chain has TRBV12-3 or TRBV12-4 and TRBJ1-4; no firm D call. The V and J ends lost 5 bases and 7 bases respectively, with 14 bases between them. The CDR3 has 14 residues.

This clonotype has more than one count but fewer than ten. This chain connects TRBV19 to TRBJ1-5, with D unresolved. V dropped 4 bases and J dropped 7 bases, with 14 bases sitting between them. Germline-derived CDR1 and CDR2 are LNHDA and SQIVND (reference sequence). CDR3 length: 14 amino acids. CDR3 loop: CASSTSVVGQPQHF. In DNA form, the CDR3 reads TGTGCCAGTAGTACTTCGGTGGTAGGGCAGCCCCAGCATTTT.

This clonotype has at least ten counts. The chain combines TRBV6-2 or TRBV6-3 with TRBJ2-3; no definite D call. V lost 2 bases to trimming and J lost 4 bases, with 7 bases between them. Germline V gene lookup returns CDR1 MNHEY and CDR2 SVGEGT. CDR3 length: 13 amino acids. CDR3 nucleotides: TGTGCCAGCAGTTACCGTGACCCAGATACGCAGTATTTT. Amino acid sequence: CASSYRDPDTQYF.

This clonotype turned up a few times. The chain links TRBV12-3 or TRBV12-4 to TRBJ2-3; TRBD2 matches at 7 bases. The CDR3 runs to 15 residues. The V segment lost 0 bases and the J segment 3 bases; nucleotides outside the gene matches: 3. For the CDR3, the DNA is TGTGCCAGCAGTTTAGCGGGGGGGTATACAGATACGCAGTATTTT. This translates into CASSLAGGYTDTQYF.

A few counts support this clonotype. The chain joins TRBV4-3 to TRBJ2-5; 8 nucleotides agree with TRBD2. Per germline, CDR1 LGHNA and CDR2 YSLEER. This CDR3 spans 14 amino acids. Germline trimming cut 4 bases from V and 5 bases from J; bases unmatched to any gene: 6. The CDR3 DNA reads as TGCGCCAGCAGCCTAATTAGCGGGGACGAGACCCAGTACTTC. It yields the protein CASSLISGDETQYF.

This clonotype was observed at least ten times. The V and J genes are TRBV5-1 and TRBJ2-1, with a possible D match to TRBD2 (6 bases). CDR1 SGHRS and CDR2 YFSETQ come from the germline V gene. The CDR3 has 16 amino acids. Trimming pared 4 bases from V and 0 bases from J, leaving 14 bases between. The CDR3 spells CASSPQGLSSYNEQFF. DNA of the CDR3: TGCGCCAGCAGCCCCCAGGGACTGAGCTCCTACAATGAGCAGTTCTTC. Combining the CDR3 with reference TRBV5-1 and TRBJ2-1 gives the whole variable domain KAGVTQTPRYLIKTRGQQVTLSCSPISGHRSVSWYQQTPGQGLQFLFEYFSETQRNKGNFPGRFSGRQFSNSRSEMNVSTLELGDSALYLCASSPQGLSSYNEQFFGPGTRLTVL.

The chain recombines TRBV27 with TRBJ2-7; 7 nucleotides align to TRBD1. Germline V gene sequence: CDR1 MNHEY, CDR2 SMNVEV (reference sequence). The V and J ends lost 5 bases and 2 bases, in that order; junction bases with no gene match: 6. This CDR3 comprises 14 residues. The chain's CDR3 is CASSRTGTAYEQYF. The CDR3 bases are TGTGCCAGCAGTCGGACCGGGACAGCCTACGAGCAGTACTTC.

This clonotype was seen at least ten times. The V gene is TRBV10-3, the J gene TRBJ1-2, with D tentatively TRBD1 (5 bases). Germline V gene sequence: CDR1 ENHRY, CDR2 SYGVKD. The CDR3 covers 13 residues. V dropped 3 bases and J dropped 3 bases, with 8 bases sitting between them. CDR3 sequence reads: CAISEDSHYGYTF. CDR3 coding DNA: TGTGCCATCAGTGAAGACAGTCACTATGGCTACACCTTC.

This clonotype came up a few times. The V and J genes are TRBV7-2 and TRBJ2-4, with D perhaps TRBD1 (7 bases). Trimming cost V 2 bases and J 3 bases, with 14 bases left between them. Germline assignment: CDR1 SGHTA and CDR2 FQGNSA. The CDR3 has 16 residues. The CDR3 protein is CASSLSSGGLKNIQYF. The CDR3 DNA follows: TGTGCCAGCAGCTTATCGTCAGGGGGACTCAAAAACATTCAGTACTTC.

This clonotype was detected ten times or more. This chain joins TRBV20-1 and TRBJ2-7, with TRBD2 matching over 11 bases. The ends lost 0 bases at V and 6 bases at J; junction bases unmatched: 13. The V gene's germline CDR1 is DFQATT and CDR2 SNEGSKA (reference sequence). The CDR3 consists of 17 residues. DNA for the CDR3: TGCAGTGCTAGAGATACTAGCGGGAGCTCCGTGTTCGGCGAGCAGTACTTC. It yields the protein CSARDTSGSSVFGEQYF.

This clonotype occurred a few times. The chain links TRBV30 to TRBJ2-3, with 9 positions matching TRBD2. V lost 5 bases, J lost 5 bases, and 11 bases stayed unmatched. There are 15 residues in the CDR3. Germline V CDR1 and CDR2: GTSNPN, SVGIG (reference sequence). The CDR3 loop is CAWRQGRGGRDTQYF. The CDR3 DNA sequence: TGTGCCTGGCGGCAAGGGCGGGGGGGCCGAGATACGCAGTATTTT.

The genes are TRBV29-1 and TRBJ2-1; TRBD2 is a possible D gene (6 bases). V was cut by 7 bases and J by 3 bases, with 19 bases left in between. Germline V CDR1 and CDR2: SQVTM, ANQGSEA. There are 15 residues in the CDR3. The CDR3 loop reads CSALGTSMLYNEQFF. The CDR3, as DNA: TGCAGCGCACTCGGTACTAGCATGCTCTACAATGAGCAGTTCTTC.

The chain employs TRBV12-3 or TRBV12-4 and TRBJ1-1, with 7 bases lining up with TRBD1. The CDR3 consists of 14 residues. V was clipped by 7 bases and J by 0 bases; unmatched bases: 5. The CDR3 nucleotides are TGTGCCAGCACTCGGACAGGAATGAACACTGAAGCTTTCTTT. This codes for CASTRTGMNTEAFF.

This clonotype was seen repeatedly, ten times or more. The chain joins TRBV4-3 to TRBJ2-1, with unresolved D. Trimming stripped 0 bases from V and 4 bases from J, with 10 bases between. The germline V gene encodes CDR1 LGHNA and CDR2 YSLEER. The CDR3 is 15 amino acids. The CDR3 reads CASSQDSQNYNEQFF. The CDR3 region has the DNA TGCGCCAGCAGCCAAGACAGCCAGAATTACAATGAGCAGTTCTTC.

The chain is built from TRBV25-1 and TRBJ1-1; D perhaps matches TRBD1 (5 bases). The V gene lost 4 bases and the J gene lost 6 bases, with 12 bases spanning the gap. Germline V gene sequence: CDR1 MGHDK, CDR2 SYGVNS. The CDR3 runs to 13 residues. DNA of the CDR3: TGTGCCAGCAGTGGGGGGATTTCATCTGAAGCTTTCTTT. This encodes CASSGGISSEAFF.